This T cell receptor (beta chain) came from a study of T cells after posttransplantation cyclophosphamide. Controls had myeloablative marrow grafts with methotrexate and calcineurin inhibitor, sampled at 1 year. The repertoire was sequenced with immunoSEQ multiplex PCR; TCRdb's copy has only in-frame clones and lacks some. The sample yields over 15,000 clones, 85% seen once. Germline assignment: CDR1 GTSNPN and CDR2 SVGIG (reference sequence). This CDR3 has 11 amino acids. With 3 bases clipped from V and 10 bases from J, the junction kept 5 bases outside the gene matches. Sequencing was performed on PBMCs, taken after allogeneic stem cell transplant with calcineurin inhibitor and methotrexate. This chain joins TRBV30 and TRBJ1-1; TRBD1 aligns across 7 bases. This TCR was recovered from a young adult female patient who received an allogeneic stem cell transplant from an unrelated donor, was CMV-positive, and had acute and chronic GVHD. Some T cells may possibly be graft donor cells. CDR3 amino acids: CAWRGAGGAFF. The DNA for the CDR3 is TGTGCCTGGAGGGGGGCAGGGGGAGCTTTCTTT.